This T cell receptor (beta chain) derives from a study of control samples from healthy donors and cancer patients. The method was immunoSEQ multiplex PCR; TCRdb's version includes in-frame clones alone and lacks a portion of them. Here the sample spans over 70,000 clones, about 88% being singletons. V dropped 3 bases and J dropped 4 bases, with 7 bases sitting between them. The CDR3 is made up of 13 amino acids. CDR1 is SNHLY, CDR2 FYNNEI, per germline. The receptor comes from a woman in her sixties in good health. Sequenced: blood. The genes are TRBV2 and TRBJ1-3; D is ambiguous. In nucleotides, the CDR3 is TGTGCCAGCAGTGATGGGGTGGGAAACACCATATATTTT. Translating it yields CASSDGVGNTIYF.